This T cell receptor (beta chain) comes out of a study of shared clonotypes between healthy human individuals. Naive CD8 populations comprised CD45RO-negative cells positively selected for CCR7, excluding terminally differentiated effector memory CD45RA+ cells. CDR3 length: 14 amino acids. The germline V and J ends were trimmed by 5 bases and 3 bases, with 13 bases remaining between them. CDR1 and CDR2 (germline): MNHEY, SMNVEV (reference sequence). As regards this clone: Other DNA sequences of this sample code for an identical CDR3.

Sequencing was performed with immunoSEQ multiplex PCR; in TCRdb, only in-frame clones are kept and a portion is missing. The sample contains roughly 2.1 million clones, about 92% of which appear only once. The receptor was isolated from a man between 18 and 35 years old in good health. Some clones in this sample may be carry-over from other donors' samples. This chain links TRBV27 with TRBJ2-5; either TRBD1 or TRBD2 may fit D (5 bases each). The source material was naive CD8+ T cells from PBMCs. For the CDR3, the DNA is TGTGCCAGCAGTCCAACCGGGACGGAAGAGACCCAGTACTTC. Its protein is CASSPTGTEETQYF.